Following are 27 T cell receptor beta chains from one sample sequenced in a study of beta chain features in type 1 diabetes. Study conclusions and caveats: Across all four CD4+ subsets, people with type 1 diabetes showed modestly shorter TCRB CDR3s.

No cognate antigen is known for these TCRs. Reverse transcribing all isolated RNA meant expressed TCRB transcripts were sequenced. Produced via immunoSEQ multiplex PCR; TCRdb's table is partial and in-frame only. The data hold about 260,000 clones, with about 24% observed a single time. The source material was naive CD4+ T cells from blood. The receptors were sampled from a woman aged 30 to 39 with type 1 diabetes.

This clone was detected only a few times. The chain is built from TRBV28 and TRBJ2-1; 10 nucleotides line up with TRBD2. The ends lost 5 bases at V and 8 bases at J; junction bases unmatched: 12. CDR3 size: 16 residues. Germline V gene sequence: CDR1 MDHEN, CDR2 SYDVKM. The chain's CDR3 is CASSVASGRARHEQFF. CDR3 bases: TGTGCCAGCAGTGTAGCCAGCGGGAGGGCCCGCCATGAGCAGTTCTTC.

This chain uses TRBV11-2 with TRBJ2-1, with 13 bases identical to TRBD2. The CDR3 runs to 17 residues. CDR1 is SGHAT, CDR2 FQNNGV, per germline. V shed 2 bases and J 5 bases; nucleotides not matched to a gene: 6. CDR3 in amino acids: CASSLMRTSGRHNEQFF. The CDR3 region has the DNA TGTGCCAGCAGCTTAATGCGGACTAGCGGGAGACACAATGAGCAGTTCTTC.

A note on this clone: This sample also contains other DNA sequences that code for the same CDR3. The V and J genes are TRBV28 and TRBJ1-1; D possibly corresponds to TRBD1 (6 bases). The CDR3 is made up of 13 amino acids. The germline CDR1 and CDR2 sequences are MDHEN and SYDVKM. Trimming stripped 6 bases from V and 2 bases from J, with 10 bases between. CDR3 amino acids: CASRGQPNTEAFF. CDR3 in DNA: TGTGCCAGCAGAGGACAGCCAAACACTGAAGCTTTCTTT.

This clone has only a few counts. The V gene is TRBV5-1, the J gene TRBJ2-2; maybe TRBD2 (6 bases). Per germline, CDR1 SGHRS and CDR2 YFSETQ. CDR3 length: 15 residues. Trimming took off 1 base at V and 4 bases at J, with 11 bases between the two ends. CDR3 in amino acids: CASSLYGSGTGELFF. The CDR3 DNA sequence: TGCGCCAGCAGCTTGTACGGGAGCGGCACCGGGGAGCTGTTTTTT.

This chain joins TRBV29-1 and TRBJ2-5, with a possible D match to TRBD1 (6 bases). Germline CDR1 is SQVTM and CDR2 is ANQGSEA. The CDR3 consists of 14 residues. Trimming left V 0 bases short and J 1 base short, with 9 bases between. The CDR3 coding sequence is TGCAGCGTTGAAGAGACGGACAGCCAAGAGACCCAGTACTTC. It is translated as CSVEETDSQETQYF.

This clone came up a few times. This sequence joins TRBV18 and TRBJ2-1, with 7 bases that match TRBD2. The CDR3 sequence is 15 residues long. Germline V gives CDR1 KGHSH, CDR2 LQKENI. The V and J ends lost 4 bases and 0 bases, in that order; junction bases with no gene match: 3. CDR3 protein: CASSLWTSSYNEQFF. CDR3 sequence (DNA): TGTGCCAGCTCACTTTGGACTAGCTCCTACAATGAGCAGTTCTTC.

The rearrangement uses TRBV11-3 and TRBJ2-5; possibly TRBD2 for D (5 bases). V lost 5 bases and J lost 5, with 15 bases in between. The germline gives CDR1 SGHNT, CDR2 YENEEA. The CDR3 is 14 amino acids. In DNA, the CDR3 is TGTGCCAGCAGCGGCCGGGGAAACCGGGAGACCCAGTACTTC. It translates to CASSGRGNRETQYF.

The chain couples TRBV11-2 to TRBJ2-7; D gene ambiguous. This CDR3 contains 14 residues. Germline lookup yields CDR1 SGHAT and CDR2 FQNNGV. V shed 6 bases and J shed 2 bases, with 14 bases lying between them. CDR3 sequence (DNA): TGTGCCAGCAGGTTCCCTGGCAGGACCTACGAGCAGTACTTC. Amino acids: CASRFPGRTYEQYF.

The chain combines TRBV4-2 with TRBJ1-5, with a tentative D call TRBD1 (5 bases). Trimming removed 1 base at V and 1 base at J, with 14 bases between. This CDR3 has 17 amino acids. Germline values: CDR1 LGHNA, CDR2 YNFKEQ. This CDR3 is CASSQVEGGVSNQPQHF. The CDR3 region has the DNA TGTGCCAGCAGCCAAGTTGAGGGAGGGGTCAGCAATCAGCCCCAGCATTTT.

The rearrangement joins TRBV19 to TRBJ2-1; D may be TRBD2 (5 bases). With 4 bases removed from V and 8 bases from J, the gap between germline ends came to 15 bases. Germline lookup yields CDR1 LNHDA and CDR2 SQIVND (reference sequence). CDR3 length: 14 residues. CDR3: CASSREGARDEQFF. The CDR3 bases are TGTGCCAGTAGTAGAGAGGGAGCTCGAGATGAGCAGTTCTTC.

The chain carries TRBV2 and TRBJ2-3; TRBD2 is a possible D gene (6 bases). Germline values: CDR1 SNHLY, CDR2 FYNNEI. The CDR3 is made up of 14 amino acids. V was clipped by 6 bases and J by 2 bases, with 12 bases between them. The CDR3 is CASSLTSITDTQYF. The DNA of the CDR3 is TGTGCCAGCAGCCTGACTAGTATCACAGATACGCAGTATTTT.

This clone turned up a few times. This chain joins TRBV4-2 and TRBJ2-7; 11 bases map to TRBD2. CDR3 length equals 17 residues. Germline lookup yields CDR1 LGHNA and CDR2 YNFKEQ. With 2 bases clipped from V and 4 bases from J, the junction kept 10 bases outside the gene matches. CDR3 in amino acids: CASSQPRAGLAGYEQYF. The CDR3, as DNA: TGTGCCAGCAGCCAACCTAGGGCCGGACTAGCGGGTTACGAGCAGTACTTC.

J is TRBJ2-5 and V is TRBV5-1; 13 bases match TRBD2. The CDR3 has 15 amino acids. Per the germline V gene, CDR1 is SGHRS and CDR2 is YFSETQ. V lost 4 bases to trimming and J lost 4 bases; unmatched junction nucleotides: 4. The CDR3 nucleotides read TGCGCCAGCAGCCAGGGACTAGCGGGATCAGAGACCCAGTACTTC. Translated: CASSQGLAGSETQYF.

This clone came up a few times. The chain uses TRBV2 and TRBJ1-2, with D unresolved. The CDR3 contains 13 residues. The V gene's germline CDR1 is SNHLY and CDR2 FYNNEI. The V end lost 5 bases, the J end lost 8 bases, and 15 bases lay between the germline ends. DNA for the CDR3: TGTGCCAGCAGTCAAGGCATCGAGGAGGGCTACACCTTC. Its protein is CASSQGIEEGYTF.

J is TRBJ1-5 and V is TRBV18; D is undetermined. V gave up 3 bases and J gave up 3 bases, with 9 bases separating them. CDR1 and CDR2 from the germline V gene are KGHSH and LQKENI. The CDR3 contains 14 residues. The CDR3 reads CASSPRTINQPQHF. The CDR3 nucleotides are TGTGCCAGCTCACCTCGGACTATCAATCAGCCCCAGCATTTT.

The CDR3 DNA reads TGTGCCAGCACCTTCGCGGGGGCCCCGGATACGCAGTATTTT. This encodes CASTFAGAPDTQYF. This sequence joins TRBV27 and TRBJ2-3; D might be TRBD2 (7 bases). Trimming took 7 bases from V and 6 from J, leaving 17 bases between them. The CDR3 covers 14 residues. Per the germline V gene, CDR1 is MNHEY and CDR2 is SMNVEV (reference sequence).

Only a few counts were recorded for this clone. The chain has TRBV7-3 and TRBJ2-5, with TRBD2 matching 9 bases. Germline lookup yields CDR1 SGHTA and CDR2 FQGTGA. Trimming removed 5 bases from V and 3 bases from J; junction bases left unmatched: 4. The CDR3 loop spans 14 amino acids. CDR3 protein: CASSLSSGEETQYF. DNA for the CDR3: TGTGCCAGCAGCCTTTCTAGCGGGGAAGAGACCCAGTACTTC.

The CDR3 DNA reads as TGTGCCAGCAGTTCTCCGGGACTAGGTTCCCGTGAGCAGTTCTTC. Residues: CASSSPGLGSREQFF. The J gene is TRBJ2-1, the V gene TRBV27; 8 nucleotides agree with TRBD2. CDR1 is MNHEY and CDR2 is SMNVEV in the germline V gene (reference sequence). The CDR3 totals 15 residues. J gave up 9 bases and V 4 bases, and 11 bases lay outside the gene matches.

This clone was counted only a few times. The rearrangement uses TRBV5-1 and TRBJ2-1, with D possibly matching TRBD1 (6 bases). V was clipped by 3 bases and J by 0 bases, with 10 bases between them. The CDR3 extends over 15 amino acids. Germline assignment: CDR1 SGHRS and CDR2 YFSETQ. The CDR3 DNA sequence: TGCGCCAGCAGCTCCCAGGGGAGCTCCTACAATGAGCAGTTCTTC. Translating it yields CASSSQGSSYNEQFF.

This clone was found a few times. The chain joins TRBV28 to TRBJ2-7, with D uncertain. The CDR3 totals 11 residues. Germline V gene sequence: CDR1 MDHEN, CDR2 SYDVKM. The V end was cut by 5 bases, the J end by 6 bases, with 8 bases between. The CDR3 loop reads CASSVTGEQYF. CDR3 DNA: TGTGCCAGCAGTGTCACCGGCGAGCAGTACTTC.

The J gene is TRBJ1-4, the V gene TRBV7-9; no definite D call. The CDR3 runs 11 residues. V was trimmed by 11 bases and J by 2 bases, leaving 6 bases between them. CDR1 is SEHNR and CDR2 is FQNEAQ in the germline V gene (reference sequence). The DNA for the CDR3 is TGTGCCTCCGGGACTAATGAAAAACTGTTTTTT. This codes for CASGTNEKLFF. The full variable domain, rest sourced from reference TRBV7-9 and TRBJ1-4, is DTGVSQNPRHKITKRGQNVTFRCDPISEHNRLYWYRQTLGQGPEFLTYFQNEAQLEKSRLLSDRFSAERPKGSFSTLEIQRTEQGDSAMYLCASGTNEKLFFGSGTQLSVL.

J is TRBJ2-7 and V is TRBV30, with 9 nucleotides matching TRBD2. V lost 4 bases to trimming and J lost 7 bases; unmatched junction nucleotides: 8. Germline V gives CDR1 GTSNPN, CDR2 SVGIG (reference sequence). This CDR3 is built from 13 residues. CDR3 in DNA: TGTGCCTGGAATTTAGCGGGAGCTCTTGAGCAGTACTTC. It specifies CAWNLAGALEQYF.

CDR3 sequence: CASSPEGGEQYF. In nucleotides, the CDR3 is TGTGCCAGCAGCCCGGAAGGAGGGGAGCAGTACTTC. This sequence joins TRBV9 and TRBJ2-7; D is possibly TRBD2 (6 bases). The CDR3 extends over 12 amino acids. Deletions cut 4 bases from V and 7 bases from J, with 12 bases between. The germline gives CDR1 SGDLS, CDR2 YYNGEE.

This clone was seen a few times. The genes are TRBV28 and TRBJ2-5; tentative D call: TRBD2 (6 bases). Germline CDR1 and CDR2: MDHEN and SYDVKM. CDR3 size: 15 residues. Trimming took off 1 base at V and 6 bases at J, with 15 bases between the two ends. The CDR3 loop reads CASSLSAGSRKTQYF. The CDR3 nucleotides are TGTGCCAGCAGTTTATCTGCGGGAAGTCGAAAGACCCAGTACTTC.

The V and J genes are TRBV7-3 and TRBJ2-7, with TRBD1 identical over 11 bases. The CDR3 is made up of 18 amino acids. Germline loops: CDR1 SGHTA, CDR2 FQGTGA. V lost 4 bases to trimming and J lost 7 bases; unmatched junction nucleotides: 18. The CDR3 protein is CASSSDSGQGGGSGEQYF. CDR3 nucleotide sequence: TGTGCCAGCAGCTCCGATTCGGGACAGGGGGGAGGAAGCGGAGAGCAGTACTTC.

The chain uses TRBV25-1 and TRBJ1-1, with TRBD1 as a possible D gene (6 bases). Trimming left V 4 bases short and J 2 bases short, with 14 bases between. The CDR3 totals 15 residues. The germline V gene encodes CDR1 MGHDK and CDR2 SYGVNS. The CDR3 reads CASSAMDRFNTEAFF. The DNA for the CDR3 is TGTGCCAGCAGTGCGATGGACAGATTTAACACTGAAGCTTTCTTT.

This clone was seen a handful of times. This chain links TRBV30 with TRBJ2-4; D remains unclear. Trimming stripped 5 bases from V and 7 bases from J, with 12 bases between. Germline-derived CDR1 and CDR2 are GTSNPN and SVGIG (reference sequence). The CDR3 has 12 amino acids. The CDR3 DNA reads TGTGCCTGGGCGGCCAATGCCAACATTCAGTACTTC. It is translated as CAWAANANIQYF.